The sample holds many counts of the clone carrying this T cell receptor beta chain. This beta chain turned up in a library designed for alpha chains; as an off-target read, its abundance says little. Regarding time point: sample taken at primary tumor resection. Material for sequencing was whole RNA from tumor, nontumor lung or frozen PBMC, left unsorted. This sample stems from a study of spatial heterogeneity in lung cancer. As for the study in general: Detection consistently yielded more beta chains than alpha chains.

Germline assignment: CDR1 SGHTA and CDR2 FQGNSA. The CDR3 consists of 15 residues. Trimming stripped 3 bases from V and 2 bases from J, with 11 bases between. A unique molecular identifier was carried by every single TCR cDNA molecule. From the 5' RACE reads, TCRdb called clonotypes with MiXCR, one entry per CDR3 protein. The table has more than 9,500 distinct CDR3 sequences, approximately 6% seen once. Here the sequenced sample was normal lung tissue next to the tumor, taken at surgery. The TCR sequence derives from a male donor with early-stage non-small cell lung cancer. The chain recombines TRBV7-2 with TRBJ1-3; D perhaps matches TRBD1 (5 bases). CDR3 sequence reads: CASSLGVGAGNTIYF. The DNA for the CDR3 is TGTGCCAGCAGCTTGGGGGTAGGAGCTGGAAACACCATATATTTT.